The 21 T cell receptor beta chains below all came from one sample that was sequenced in a study of Ad26.COV2.S vaccination and SARS-CoV-2 variants. The repertoire was sequenced with immunoSEQ multiplex PCR; TCRdb's copy has only in-frame clones and lacks some. The profile shows about 400,000 clones, 89% of them singletons. Treatment here: some 19 received Ad26.COV2.S at low or high dose, single or two shots; several received placebo; per-sample allocation not given. Sampling occurred on day 63 after the first vaccine or placebo injection. The starting material was peripheral blood, obtained in a trial of Ad26.COV2.S vaccine versus placebo. The source is a person between 18 and 65 years old who received the Ad26.COV2.S COVID-19 vaccine or a placebo.

This rearrangement joins TRBV2 to TRBJ1-4; no reliable D call. V was trimmed by 4 bases and J by 8 bases, leaving 5 bases between them. CDR3 size: 11 residues. Germline assignment: CDR1 SNHLY and CDR2 FYNNEI. The CDR3 DNA follows: TGTGCCAGCAGTGTGGAAGAAAAACTGTTTTTT. This translates into CASSVEEKLFF.

The V gene is TRBV18, the J gene TRBJ1-1; D is perhaps TRBD1 (5 bases). Per germline, CDR1 KGHSH and CDR2 LQKENI. Between the trimmed V and J ends, which lost 5 bases and 3 bases, there was a span of 10 bases. The CDR3 has 13 amino acids. The CDR3 DNA follows: TGTGCCAGCTCATTCGACAGAGACACTGAAGCTTTCTTT. Amino acids: CASSFDRDTEAFF.

This chain uses TRBV11-1 with TRBJ1-4, with D possibly being TRBD1 (5 bases). Deletions cut 5 bases from V and 0 bases from J, with 7 bases between. The CDR3 is 14 amino acids. In germline, CDR1 is SGHAT, CDR2 FQDESV (reference sequence). CDR3 residues: CASSRGSTNEKLFF. CDR3 nucleotide sequence: TGTGCCAGCAGCAGGGGATCAACTAATGAAAAACTGTTTTTT.

The chain links TRBV18 to TRBJ1-3, with a weak D call TRBD1 (6 bases). The CDR3 runs to 16 residues. The ends were cut back, 5 bases at V and 0 bases at J, with 14 bases in the middle. Germline CDR1 reads KGHSH; CDR2 reads LQKENI. The CDR3 spells CASSYRDTVSGNTIYF. In nucleotides, the CDR3 is TGTGCCAGCTCATACCGGGACACGGTCTCTGGAAACACCATATATTTT.

This sequence joins TRBV19 and TRBJ1-1, with D tentatively TRBD1 (6 bases). Germline assignment: CDR1 LNHDA and CDR2 SQIVND (reference sequence). Trimming pared 7 bases from V and 3 bases from J, leaving 12 bases between. The CDR3 extends over 13 amino acids. The CDR3 loop is CASTLRGDTEAFF. CDR3 DNA: TGTGCCAGTACCTTAAGGGGGGACACTGAAGCTTTCTTT. Together with reference TRBV19 and TRBJ1-1, the CDR3 gives the full variable domain: DGGITQSPKYLFRKEGQNVTLSCEQNLNHDAMYWYRQDPGQGLRLIYYSQIVNDFQKGDIAEGYSVSREKKESFPLTVTSAQKNPTAFYLCASTLRGDTEAFFGQGTRLTVV.

This chain joins TRBV29-1 and TRBJ2-7, with D perhaps matching TRBD2 (7 bases). In germline, CDR1 is SQVTM, CDR2 ANQGSEA. The CDR3 consists of 13 residues. V lost 3 bases, J lost 4 bases, and 13 bases lay in between. The CDR3 loop is CSVEGRGQYEQYF. CDR3 DNA sequence: TGCAGCGTTGAGGGGAGGGGACAATACGAGCAGTACTTC.

V is TRBV28 and J is TRBJ1-5; the D is unclear. The CDR3 totals 15 residues. The germline V gene encodes CDR1 MDHEN and CDR2 SYDVKM. V was clipped by 4 bases and J by 1 base, with 11 bases between them. Written as DNA, the CDR3 is TGTGCCAGCAGTTCCAGCATGGGGAGCAATCAGCCCCAGCATTTT. This encodes CASSSSMGSNQPQHF.

This chain uses TRBV7-3 with TRBJ2-1; weak D call: TRBD2 (5 bases). The V gene lost 8 bases and the J gene lost 2 bases, with 10 bases spanning the gap. CDR1 SGHTA and CDR2 FQGTGA come from the germline V gene. The CDR3 consists of 13 residues. CDR3 sequence: CASREGPYNEQFF. CDR3 in DNA: TGTGCCAGCCGAGAGGGTCCCTACAATGAGCAGTTCTTC.

The rearrangement joins TRBV3-1 (or the pseudogene TRBV3-2) to TRBJ2-2; D perhaps matches TRBD2 (6 bases). V dropped 1 base and J dropped 6 bases, with 12 bases sitting between them. Looked up from germline, CDR1 is LGHDT and CDR2 is YNNKEL (reference sequence). The CDR3 length is 15 residues. The DNA of the CDR3 is TGTGCCAGCAGCCAAGGACCGGGGGAGTCCGGGGAGCTGTTTTTT. Residues: CASSQGPGESGELFF.

This chain joins TRBV12-2 and TRBJ1-4. TRBV12-2 is a recognized pseudogene. The CDR3 sequence is 15 residues long. CDR3: CASRLDSRIKRELFF. CDR3 in DNA: TGTGCAAGTCGCTTAGACTCACGGATTAAGAGGGAACTGTTTTTT.

The V gene is TRBV2, the J gene TRBJ1-1; no reliable D call. The CDR3 spans 13 residues. Trimming left V 7 bases short and J 1 base short, with 10 bases between. CDR1 is SNHLY and CDR2 is FYNNEI in the germline V gene. CDR3 in amino acids: CASNLIGNTEAFF. Written as DNA, the CDR3 is TGTGCCAGCAACTTAATCGGGAACACTGAAGCTTTCTTT.

This clone was recorded a few times. The chain recombines TRBV4-2 with TRBJ2-3, with TRBD2 as a possible D gene (7 bases). Trimming removed 7 bases from V and 1 base from J, with 15 bases in between. Germline V gene lookup returns CDR1 LGHNA and CDR2 YNFKEQ. This CDR3 region has 15 residues. CDR3 loop: CASTQGREGTDTQYF. CDR3 nucleotide sequence: TGTGCCAGCACCCAGGGGAGGGAGGGCACAGATACGCAGTATTTT.

The chain carries TRBV18 and TRBJ1-3; weak D call: TRBD1 (6 bases). Germline V gene sequence: CDR1 KGHSH, CDR2 LQKENI. This CDR3 spans 15 amino acids. V lost 6 bases to trimming and J lost 3 bases, with 15 bases between them. CDR3 nucleotide sequence: TGTGCCAGCTCCCTGGGGGGCGACTTTGGAAACACCATATATTTT. This gives the protein CASSLGGDFGNTIYF.

The chain has TRBV30 and TRBJ2-1, with D unclear. The CDR3 is made up of 15 amino acids. Germline CDR1 reads GTSNPN; CDR2 reads SVGIG (reference sequence). V was shortened by 0 bases and J by 0 bases, with 9 bases between the two germline ends. The CDR3 sequence: CAWSVRHPSYNEQFF. The CDR3 DNA follows: TGTGCCTGGAGTGTACGGCACCCCTCCTACAATGAGCAGTTCTTC.

There are a few counts of this clone. The chain links TRBV27 to TRBJ2-3; 8 bases are a match to TRBD1. V dropped 4 bases and J dropped 3; count of bases not matched to a gene: 6. Germline loops: CDR1 MNHEY, CDR2 SMNVEV (reference sequence). The CDR3 loop spans 15 amino acids. The CDR3 DNA reads as TGTGCCAGCAGTTGGACAGGGAGGAGAACAGATACGCAGTATTTT. Its translation is CASSWTGRRTDTQYF.

The chain recombines TRBV5-4 with TRBJ2-5, with a tentative D call TRBD2 (6 bases). The CDR3 consists of 14 residues. V lost 0 bases, J lost 5 bases, and 11 bases lay in between. Germline V gene sequence: CDR1 SGHNT, CDR2 YYREEE (reference sequence). CDR3 residues: CASSLAGLSETQYF. DNA of the CDR3: TGTGCCAGCAGCTTGGCGGGACTTTCGGAGACCCAGTACTTC. Based on the CDR3 plus reference TRBV5-4 and TRBJ2-5, the full variable domain is ETGVTQSPTHLIKTRGQQVTLRCSSQSGHNTVSWYQQALGQGPQFIFQYYREEENGRGNFPPRFSGLQFPNYSSELNVNALELDDSALYLCASSLAGLSETQYFGPGTRLLVL.

This sequence joins TRBV7-2 and TRBJ1-5; 10 bases agree with TRBD1. V shed 1 base, J shed 9 bases, and the junction held 9 bases outside the gene matches. The CDR3 consists of 16 residues. Germline values: CDR1 SGHTA, CDR2 FQGNSA. The CDR3: CASSLGGDRGGRPQHF. The CDR3 nucleotides are TGTGCCAGCAGCTTAGGGGGGGACAGGGGAGGTCGGCCCCAGCATTTT.

This chain links TRBV27 with TRBJ1-2; perhaps TRBD1 as D (5 bases). The CDR3 sequence is 13 residues long. Germline V gene lookup returns CDR1 MNHEY and CDR2 SMNVEV (reference sequence). Trimming took off 2 bases at V and 4 bases at J, with 8 bases between the two ends. CDR3 in DNA: TGTGCCAGCAGTTTAGCAGGGTCCTATGGCTACACCTTC. Translating gives CASSLAGSYGYTF.

This clone was picked up one time. In DNA form, the CDR3 reads TGTGCCTGGAGTGGCAGGCCTTTGAGTTCACCCCTCCACTTT. Translated: CAWSGRPLSSPLHF. The rearrangement joins TRBV30 to TRBJ1-6; D uncertain. In germline, CDR1 is GTSNPN, CDR2 SVGIG (reference sequence). V lost 1 base to trimming and J lost 9 bases, with 13 bases between them. The CDR3 spans 14 residues. Drawing the rest from reference TRBV30 and TRBJ1-6, the complete variable domain is SQTIHQWPATLVQPVGSPLSLECTVEGTSNPNLYWYRQAAGRGLQLLFYSVGIGQISSEVPQNLSASRPQDRQFILSSKKLLLSDSGFYLCAWSGRPLSSPLHFGNGTRLTVT.

This clone was recorded only once. The rearrangement joins TRBV28 to TRBJ2-4; D possibly uses TRBD1 or TRBD2 (5 bases each). Per germline, CDR1 MDHEN and CDR2 SYDVKM. The CDR3 sequence is 11 residues long. V was cut by 6 bases and J by 15 bases, with 15 bases left in between. In DNA form, the CDR3 reads TGTGCCAGCAGGAAAGGGGAGTTGGGGTACTTC. It yields the protein CASRKGELGYF.

The chain employs TRBV28 and TRBJ2-2, with TRBD2 as a possible D gene (5 bases). This CDR3 contains 15 residues. Trimming took off 6 bases at V and 3 bases at J, with 14 bases between the two ends. Per germline, CDR1 MDHEN and CDR2 SYDVKM. DNA of the CDR3: TGTGCCAGCAGCCAACTGGACTTTGACACCGGGGAGCTGTTTTTT. This sequence encodes CASSQLDFDTGELFF.